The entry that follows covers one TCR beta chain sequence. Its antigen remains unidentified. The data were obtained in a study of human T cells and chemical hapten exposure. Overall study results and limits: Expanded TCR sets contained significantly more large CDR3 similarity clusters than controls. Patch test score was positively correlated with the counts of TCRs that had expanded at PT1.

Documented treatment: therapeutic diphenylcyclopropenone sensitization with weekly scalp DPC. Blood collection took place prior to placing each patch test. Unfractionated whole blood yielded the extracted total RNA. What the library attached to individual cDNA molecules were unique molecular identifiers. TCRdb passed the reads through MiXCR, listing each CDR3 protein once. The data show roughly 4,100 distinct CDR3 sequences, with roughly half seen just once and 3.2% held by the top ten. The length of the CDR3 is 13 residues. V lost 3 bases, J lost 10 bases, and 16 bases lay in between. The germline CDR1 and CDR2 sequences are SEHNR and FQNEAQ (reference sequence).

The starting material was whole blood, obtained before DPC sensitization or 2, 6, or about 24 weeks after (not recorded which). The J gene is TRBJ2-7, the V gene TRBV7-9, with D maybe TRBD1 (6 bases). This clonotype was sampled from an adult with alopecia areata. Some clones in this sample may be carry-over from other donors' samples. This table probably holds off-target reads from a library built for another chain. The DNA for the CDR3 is TGTGCCAGCAGCTTTAGTCTATCCAGGGGCCAGTACTTC. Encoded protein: CASSFSLSRGQYF. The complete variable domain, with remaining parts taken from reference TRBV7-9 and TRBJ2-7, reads DTGVSQNPRHKITKRGQNVTFRCDPISEHNRLYWYRQTLGQGPEFLTYFQNEAQLEKSRLLSDRFSAERPKGSFSTLEIQRTEQGDSAMYLCASSFSLSRGQYFGPGTRLTVT.